This passage covers 11 T cell receptor beta chains from one sample sequenced in a study of CD8+ T cells in alopecia areata. It was cDNA, reverse transcribed from extracted RNA, that served as the sequencing template. Sequenced by immunoSEQ multiplex PCR; TCRdb stores in-frame clones only, minus some. The sample has more than 100,000 clones; 50% to 60% are singletons. The starting material was CD4+ T cells sorted from blood, obtained at week 0. These receptors were obtained from a human donor with alopecia areata.

This clone has just a few counts. V usage is TRBV14 and J usage is TRBJ2-4; TRBD1 matches 8 bases. CDR1 and CDR2 (germline): SGHDN, FVKESK. V shed 4 bases and J 8 bases; nucleotides not matched to a gene: 4. The CDR3 runs to 13 residues. The CDR3 bases are TGTGCCAGCAGCCGACAGGGGCAGGACATTCAGTACTTC. Its protein product is CASSRQGQDIQYF.

The chain links TRBV9 to TRBJ1-2; tentative D call: TRBD1 (5 bases). The length of the CDR3 is 14 residues. Between the trimmed V and J ends, which lost 2 bases and 4 bases, there was a span of 12 bases. In germline, CDR1 is SGDLS, CDR2 YYNGEE. CDR3 amino acids: CASSVTGTVYGYTF. CDR3 bases: TGTGCCAGCAGCGTTACCGGGACGGTCTATGGCTACACCTTC. Full variable domain (missing parts from reference TRBV9 and TRBJ1-2): DSGVTQTPKHLITATGQRVTLRCSPRSGDLSVYWYQQSLDQGLQFLIQYYNGEERAKGNILERFSAQQFPDLHSELNLSSLELGDSALYFCASSVTGTVYGYTFGSGTRLTVV.

This clone has a single count. V and J are TRBV5-4 and TRBJ2-7, with 13 nucleotides matching TRBD2. The germline CDR1 and CDR2 sequences are SGHNT and YYREEE (reference sequence). V lost 1 base to trimming and J lost 6 bases; unmatched junction nucleotides: 1. The CDR3 totals 14 residues. In nucleotides, the CDR3 is TGTGCCAGCAGCTTGAGACTAGCGGGAGGCGAGCAGTACTTC. Protein sequence: CASSLRLAGGEQYF.

The chain employs TRBV10-3 and TRBJ2-1; TRBD2 might be the D (5 bases). The length of the CDR3 is 15 residues. CDR1 is ENHRY and CDR2 is SYGVKD in the germline V gene. Trimming took off 4 bases at V and 2 bases at J, with 12 bases between the two ends. CDR3 region: CAISGKEGTYNEQFF. The CDR3 DNA follows: TGTGCCATCAGTGGTAAAGAGGGAACCTACAATGAGCAGTTCTTC.

The chain is built from TRBV6-6 and TRBJ2-3; no definite D call. V was shortened by 7 bases and J by 4 bases, with 9 bases between the two germline ends. Germline V gives CDR1 MNHNY, CDR2 SVGAGI (reference sequence). The CDR3 spans 12 residues. DNA for the CDR3: TGTGCCAGCATAGGAGCGTCAGATACGCAGTATTTT. It yields the protein CASIGASDTQYF.

This clone was seen a few times. The J gene is TRBJ2-7, the V gene TRBV29-1, with D perhaps TRBD2 (6 bases). V was clipped by 7 bases and J by 11 bases, with 18 bases between them. The CDR3 is 11 amino acids. The germline gives CDR1 SQVTM, CDR2 ANQGSEA. As DNA, the CDR3 is TGCAGCGGGGGAACAGCGAGGGAGGAGTACTTC. It translates to CSGGTAREEYF.

The chain is built from TRBV29-1 and TRBJ1-2, with TRBD1 as a possible D gene (6 bases). The CDR3 extends over 15 amino acids. With 4 bases removed from V and 5 bases from J, the gap between germline ends came to 20 bases. Germline CDR1 and CDR2: SQVTM and ANQGSEA. CDR3 protein: CSVGRTAGVDYGYTF. The CDR3 DNA reads TGCAGCGTTGGTAGGACAGCGGGGGTAGATTATGGCTACACCTTC.

This clone showed up just once. The CDR3 DNA follows: TGTGCCTGGAGTACCCCTACCGGAGATACGCAGTATTTT. Protein sequence: CAWSTPTGDTQYF. This rearrangement joins TRBV30 to TRBJ2-3; the D is unclear. This CDR3 spans 13 amino acids. Trimming removed 2 bases from V and 5 bases from J, with 11 bases in between. Germline values: CDR1 GTSNPN, CDR2 SVGIG (reference sequence).

This chain joins TRBV7-2 and TRBJ2-3; D uncertain. CDR3 length: 12 residues. CDR1 and CDR2 from the germline V gene are SGHTA and FQGNSA. Trimming cost V 6 bases and J 4 bases, with 8 bases left between them. CDR3 residues: CASSQFADTQYF. The CDR3 DNA follows: TGTGCCAGCAGTCAGTTCGCAGATACGCAGTATTTT.

This clone appeared a single time. This chain connects TRBV30 to TRBJ2-1; D is unclear. With 5 bases removed from V and 4 bases from J, the gap between germline ends came to 15 bases. From germline, CDR1 is GTSNPN and CDR2 SVGIG (reference sequence). This CDR3 is built from 14 residues. CDR3 in amino acids: CAWGYRARYNEQFF. CDR3 sequence (DNA): TGTGCCTGGGGGTACAGAGCGCGGTACAATGAGCAGTTCTTC.

The chain links TRBV7-2 to TRBJ2-5, with TRBD2 matching over 14 bases. Germline CDR1 and CDR2: SGHTA and FQGNSA. J gave up 5 bases and V 6 bases, and 5 bases lay outside the gene matches. This CDR3 spans 15 amino acids. CDR3 DNA: TGTGCCAGCAGTCGACTAGCGGGGGGGCCGGAGACCCAGTACTTC. Translated: CASSRLAGGPETQYF.